This TCR beta chain was documented in a study of blood T cells in healthy people across ages. Study results and caveats: What prevented conclusive comparison of naive and antigen-experienced cells was that PBMCs were unsorted. The study lacked donor CMV status, which possibly confounded expanded clonotype changes.

Together with a sample-barcoded 5' primer, a J-beta primer mix was included in a second PCR lasting about 7 to 11 cycles. One entry per CDR3 protein, called by TCRdb with MiXCR from the 5' RACE reads. The data contain hundreds of thousands of distinct CDR3 sequences, around 38% of them singletons. This CDR3 spans 15 amino acids. Germline CDR1 and CDR2: SNHLY and FYNNEI. Germline trimming cut 7 bases from V and 4 bases from J; bases unmatched to any gene: 9. This clonotype came up once. Its antigen remains unknown. Collection of ten milliliters of peripheral blood was performed for each donor. The sequence came from a man older than 75 in good health. The chain carries TRBV2 and TRBJ2-2, with 7 bases identical to TRBD1. The sample taken for sequencing was blood. The CDR3 DNA reads as TGTGCCAGCACTATGGACAGGACGACCACCGGGGAGCTGTTTTTT. It is translated as CASTMDRTTTGELFF. Based on the CDR3 plus reference TRBV2 and TRBJ2-2, the full variable domain is EPEVTQTPSHQVTQMGQEVILRCVPISNHLYFYWYRQILGQKVEFLVSFYNNEISEKSEIFDDQFSVERPDGSNFTLKIRSTKLEDSAMYFCASTMDRTTTGELFFGEGSRLTVL.